The source of this TCR beta chain is a study of blood T cell repertoires in COVID-19. Generated by immunoSEQ multiplex PCR, the TCRdb table keeps only in-frame clones and is missing some. The sample includes about 300,000 clones, about 81% of them seen just once. CDR1 is MNHNS and CDR2 is SASEGT in the germline V gene. The CDR3 spans 15 residues. The V gene lost 2 bases and the J gene lost 4 bases, with 15 bases spanning the gap. The chain has TRBV6-1 and TRBJ2-7; TRBD2 is a possible D gene (7 bases). The TCR was taken from a human donor with COVID-19, enrolled during active disease. The donor label of this sample is uncertain. Sequenced: peripheral blood. CDR3 nucleotides: TGTGCCAGCAGTGAACAGAGGGGGGGCCCATACGAGCAGTACTTC. Its translation is CASSEQRGGPYEQYF.